The 18 T cell receptor beta chains presented below share a single source sample, sequenced in a study of blood T cell repertoires in COVID-19. Profiling relied on immunoSEQ multiplex PCR, and the TCRdb table lists in-frame clones only, not all of them. The sample consists of 400,000 to 450,000 clones, 90% of them appearing once. Sequenced sample: PBMCs or T cells enriched from blood (not recorded which). Source of these receptors: a man aged 18 to 35 who had recovered from COVID-19.

The chain carries TRBV5-1 and TRBJ1-1; D perhaps matches TRBD1 (6 bases). Germline V gene sequence: CDR1 SGHRS, CDR2 YFSETQ. The CDR3 sequence is 11 residues long. V lost 3 bases and J lost 11, with 11 bases in between. CDR3 DNA: TGCGCCAGCAGCTCACAGGGTTGGGCTTTCTTT. It encodes CASSSQGWAFF.

This chain uses TRBV28 with TRBJ1-2; D may be TRBD1 (6 bases). V dropped 10 bases and J dropped 2 bases, with 8 bases sitting between them. The CDR3 runs 11 residues. CDR1 and CDR2 from the germline V gene are MDHEN and SYDVKM. In DNA, the CDR3 is TGTGCCACAGGACAGAACTATGGCTACACCTTC. Amino acids: CATGQNYGYTF.

The chain recombines TRBV6-6 with TRBJ2-3; TRBD2 matches 9 bases. The germline V gene has CDR1 MNHNY and CDR2 SVGAGI (reference sequence). J gave up 9 bases and V 6 bases, and 7 bases lay outside the gene matches. The CDR3 is made up of 13 amino acids. The CDR3 DNA sequence: TGTGCCAGCAGCCCCCGCCTAGCGGGAACGCAGTATTTT. This gives the protein CASSPRLAGTQYF.

The J gene is TRBJ1-1, the V gene TRBV30; TRBD1 might be the D (6 bases). V was cut by 1 base and J by 4 bases, with 16 bases left in between. The germline gives CDR1 GTSNPN, CDR2 SVGIG (reference sequence). The CDR3 consists of 15 residues. The CDR3 sequence: CAWSDVKGVGTEAFF. Written as DNA, the CDR3 is TGTGCCTGGAGTGATGTGAAGGGGGTGGGCACTGAAGCTTTCTTT.

The chain joins TRBV7-6 to TRBJ1-1; D is unresolved. The CDR3 has 14 amino acids. Per germline, CDR1 SGHVS and CDR2 FNYEAQ. Between the trimmed V and J ends, which lost 2 bases and 0 bases, there was a span of 7 bases. CDR3 residues: CASSLNSLNTEAFF. The CDR3 nucleotides are TGTGCCAGCAGCTTAAACAGCTTGAACACTGAAGCTTTCTTT. The complete variable domain, with remaining parts taken from reference TRBV7-6 and TRBJ1-1, reads GAGVSQSPRYKVTKRGQDVALRCDPISGHVSLYWYRQALGQGPEFLTYFNYEAQQDKSGLPNDRFSAERPEGSISTLTIQRTEQRDSAMYRCASSLNSLNTEAFFGQGTRLTVV.

This sequence joins TRBV12-5 and TRBJ2-2, with a possible D match to TRBD1 (6 bases). CDR1 and CDR2 from the germline V gene are LGHNT and FRNRAP. There are 16 residues in the CDR3. V was clipped by 6 bases and J by 4 bases, with 18 bases between them. Here the CDR3 reads CASGAFTRGTTGELFF. CDR3 DNA sequence: TGTGCTAGTGGCGCCTTCACGAGGGGGACCACCGGGGAGCTGTTTTTT.

This chain uses TRBV6-2 or TRBV6-3 with TRBJ2-1, with 7 bases aligning to TRBD1. The CDR3 is 14 residues long. Germline V CDR1 and CDR2: MNHEY, SVGEGT. Unmatched junction bases numbered 11, after V lost 5 bases and J lost 10 bases. CDR3 DNA sequence: TGTGCCAGCAGTAAGGCAGGGACAGTAAGGGAGCAGTTCTTC. This gives the protein CASSKAGTVREQFF.

The CDR3 loop is CASSFSYSPLHF. The CDR3 DNA reads as TGTGCCAGCAGTTTCAGTTATTCACCCCTCCACTTT. The rearrangement uses TRBV28 and TRBJ1-6; D not certain. Germline-derived CDR1 and CDR2 are MDHEN and SYDVKM. The CDR3 sequence is 12 residues long. V was pared by 3 bases and J by 8 bases, with 5 bases between.

Note on this clone: Different DNA sequences within this sample yield the same CDR3. V is TRBV18 and J is TRBJ1-2; D remains ambiguous. The CDR3 has 14 amino acids. The V gene lost 3 bases and the J gene lost 3 bases, with 11 bases spanning the gap. The V gene's germline CDR1 is KGHSH and CDR2 LQKENI. The CDR3 sequence is CASSPRGVDYGYTF. The CDR3 region has the DNA TGTGCCAGCTCACCGCGCGGAGTGGACTATGGCTACACCTTC.

The rearrangement joins TRBV5-1 to TRBJ2-7; 14 bases are a match to TRBD2. The CDR3 covers 15 residues. Germline lookup yields CDR1 SGHRS and CDR2 YFSETQ. With V trimmed by 4 bases and J by 2 bases, 2 bases remained unmatched. The CDR3 region has the DNA TGCGCCAGCAGCGCGACTAGCGGGAGGGCCTACGAGCAGTACTTC. Translating it yields CASSATSGRAYEQYF.

The chain uses TRBV19 and TRBJ2-7; D may be TRBD2 (5 bases). Germline CDR1 reads LNHDA; CDR2 reads SQIVND (reference sequence). V dropped 3 bases and J dropped 2 bases, with 11 bases sitting between them. The CDR3 covers 14 residues. In DNA form, the CDR3 reads TGTGCCAGTAGTATTGGGCCCGGGACCTACGAGCAGTACTTC. It codes for CASSIGPGTYEQYF.

In this sample, this clone turned up a few times. The rearrangement links TRBV11-3 to TRBJ1-5, with TRBD1 identical over 9 bases. The J segment lost 7 bases and the V segment lost 6 bases, leaving 13 bases of the junction unmatched. CDR1 is SGHNT and CDR2 is YENEEA in the germline V gene. The CDR3 contains 16 residues. The CDR3 protein is CASSCRDRAILQPQHF. The CDR3 coding sequence is TGTGCCAGCAGTTGCCGGGACAGGGCCATATTACAGCCCCAGCATTTT.

CDR3 in DNA: TGCGCCAGCAGCGGACAGTCGAACACCGGGGAGCTGTTTTTT. Translation gives CASSGQSNTGELFF. The rearrangement joins TRBV10-1 to TRBJ2-2; D possibly corresponds to TRBD1 (6 bases). The germline gives CDR1 WNHNN, CDR2 SYGVQD (reference sequence). Trimming pared 6 bases from V and 0 bases from J, leaving 8 bases between. CDR3 length: 14 residues.

J is TRBJ1-1 and V is TRBV2, with 7 nucleotides matching TRBD1. The CDR3 contains 13 residues. Germline CDR1 is SNHLY and CDR2 is FYNNEI. V lost 6 bases and J lost 3; bases outside the gene matches: 4. The CDR3 DNA is TGTGCCAGCAGGGACAGGTTCCACACTGAAGCTTTCTTT. Its protein product is CASRDRFHTEAFF.

The chain joins TRBV6-1 to TRBJ2-2, with a weak D call TRBD1 (5 bases). CDR1 and CDR2 from the germline V gene are MNHNS and SASEGT. CDR3 length: 15 residues. V was cut by 3 bases and J by 3 bases, with 11 bases left in between. The CDR3 is CASSEGQTDTGELFF. The CDR3 DNA follows: TGTGCCAGCAGTGAGGGGCAGACTGACACCGGGGAGCTGTTTTTT.

The chain employs TRBV27 and TRBJ1-4; D is uncertain. Looked up from germline, CDR1 is MNHEY and CDR2 is SMNVEV (reference sequence). V was trimmed by 5 bases and J by 4 bases, leaving 11 bases between them. The CDR3 extends over 14 amino acids. Written as DNA, the CDR3 is TGTGCCAGCAGTCCCGTTCGGGGTAATGAAAAACTGTTTTTT. It specifies CASSPVRGNEKLFF.

This chain joins TRBV7-9 and TRBJ1-4; D not certain. The CDR3 has 11 amino acids. The ends were cut back, 5 bases at V and 8 bases at J, with 6 bases in the middle. The germline V gene encodes CDR1 SEHNR and CDR2 FQNEAQ (reference sequence). CDR3 sequence reads: CASSHEEKLFF. Here the CDR3 DNA reads TGTGCCAGCAGCCACGAGGAAAAACTGTTTTTT.

The chain links TRBV6-1 to TRBJ1-5; weak D call: TRBD1 (5 bases). This CDR3 region has 13 residues. CDR1 MNHNS and CDR2 SASEGT come from the germline V gene. Trimming shortened V by 2 bases and J by 6 bases, and 8 bases separated the two germline ends. The CDR3 DNA follows: TGTGCCAGCAGTGAAAGGGGAGGTCAGCCCCAGCATTTT. Translated, it gives CASSERGGQPQHF.